Each of the 25 T cell receptor beta chains below was sequenced from the same sample in a study of identical twins. TCRdb recomputed calls from the 5' RACE reads with MiXCR, one row per CDR3 protein. Found here are 1.5 million to 2 million distinct CDR3 sequences, about 31% of them singletons; the top ten hold under 0.35%. Sample: cord blood. The source is a newborn girl in good health.

The table lists this clonotype with many counts. The rearrangement links TRBV5-1 to TRBJ2-3; D is unresolved. This CDR3 has 13 amino acids. Germline V gives CDR1 SGHRS, CDR2 YFSETQ. V was shortened by 0 bases and J by 2 bases, with 4 bases between the two germline ends. In nucleotides, the CDR3 is TGCGCCAGCAGCTTGGGGTTCACAGATACGCAGTATTTT. As protein: CASSLGFTDTQYF.

This chain uses TRBV7-2 with TRBJ2-3, with 14 positions matching TRBD2. The CDR3 is made up of 17 amino acids. The junction had 7 bases not matched to a gene; V was cut back by 4 bases and J by 4 bases. The germline V gene encodes CDR1 SGHTA and CDR2 FQGNSA. The CDR3: CASSSGTSGRGADTQYF. CDR3 bases: TGTGCCAGCAGCTCAGGGACTAGCGGGAGAGGAGCAGATACGCAGTATTTT.

J is TRBJ1-1 and V is TRBV20-1; D is uncertain. The CDR3 length is 14 residues. The germline V gene encodes CDR1 DFQATT and CDR2 SNEGSKA (reference sequence). Trimming left V 0 bases short and J 0 bases short, with 8 bases between. The CDR3 sequence is CSARDLKVNTEAFF. CDR3 nucleotides: TGCAGTGCTAGAGATCTGAAAGTGAACACTGAAGCTTTCTTT.

Only a few counts were recorded for this clonotype. The chain links TRBV20-1 to TRBJ2-3; D unclear. Germline-derived CDR1 and CDR2 are DFQATT and SNEGSKA (reference sequence). The CDR3 has 13 residues. V lost 4 bases and J 6 bases, leaving 14 bases between the germline ends. The CDR3 DNA follows: TGCAGTGCTATTCTCCCGGCTGGGGATACGCAGTATTTT. Protein sequence: CSAILPAGDTQYF.

Points on this clonotype: Mismatch with germline at one junction end may stem from a read error. CDR3 region: CDSRGTAKNIQYF. In DNA, the CDR3 is TGCGACAGCCGCGGGACAGCCAAAAACATTCAGTACTTC. The chain combines TRBV5-1 with TRBJ2-4, with a weak D call TRBD2 (6 bases). Germline CDR1 and CDR2: SGHRS and YFSETQ. This CDR3 has 13 amino acids.

Only a few counts were recorded for this clonotype. The CDR3 DNA reads as TGTGCCATCAGTGAGCGGACTAGGGACAATGAGCAGTTCTTC. Amino acid sequence: CAISERTRDNEQFF. The V call is TRBV10-3, the J call TRBJ2-1, with 7 bases lining up with TRBD2. J gave up 5 bases and V 2 bases, and 3 bases lay outside the gene matches. CDR3 length: 14 residues. The germline gives CDR1 ENHRY, CDR2 SYGVKD.

This clonotype showed up just once. Relative to the germline gene, one junction end is altered; a read error may explain this. The V gene is TRBV28, the J gene TRBJ2-1; 9 bases map to TRBD2. The CDR3 spans 18 residues. The V gene's germline CDR1 is MDHEN and CDR2 SYDVKM. CDR3 sequence: CAGSLFPRGTSSHNEQFF. The CDR3 DNA follows: TGTGCCGGCAGTTTATTCCCTCGGGGGACTAGCTCCCACAATGAGCAGTTCTTC.

This clonotype showed up just once. The J gene is TRBJ1-3, the V gene TRBV20-1; tentative D call: TRBD1 (5 bases). Germline assignment: CDR1 DFQATT and CDR2 SNEGSKA (reference sequence). CDR3 length: 13 residues. V lost 6 bases, J lost 8 bases, and 17 bases lay in between. This CDR3 reads CSAVGALGDTIYF. The CDR3 nucleotides read TGCAGTGCGGTGGGAGCTCTGGGGGACACCATATATTTT.

Comments on this clonotype: A clone one base away is much larger, so this may be a read error. The V and J genes are TRBV7-2 and TRBJ2-5; D unclear. The DNA end favors TRBJ2-1, so the J call may be wrong. This CDR3 is built from 14 residues. Germline values: CDR1 SGHTA, CDR2 FQGNSA. The CDR3 spells CASSLSGRQETQFF. CDR3 coding DNA: TGTGCCAGCAGCTTATCCGGCCGACAAGAGACCCAGTTCTTC.

This chain connects TRBV12-3 or TRBV12-4 to TRBJ2-5, with TRBD2 as a possible D gene (6 bases). Trimming pared 5 bases from V and 11 bases from J, leaving 18 bases between. The CDR3 totals 13 residues. For the CDR3, the DNA is TGTGCCAGCAGTCTCGGGAGTCCCGATGAGCAGTACTTC. Its translation is CASSLGSPDEQYF.

This chain connects TRBV6-5 to TRBJ2-5; 10 nucleotides align to TRBD2. CDR3 length: 15 amino acids. Germline loops: CDR1 MNHEY, CDR2 SVGAGI. Trimming took 5 bases from V and 11 from J; bases not matched to a gene: 14. CDR3 residues: CASSQRAGGASEQYF. The CDR3 bases are TGTGCCAGCAGTCAAAGAGCGGGAGGGGCCAGTGAGCAGTACTTC.

The sample holds many counts of this clonotype. The chain couples TRBV6-6 to TRBJ2-7, with 7 bases identical to TRBD1. J gave up 0 bases and V 4 bases, and 3 bases lay outside the gene matches. This CDR3 spans 14 amino acids. Germline V lookup: CDR1 MNHNY, CDR2 SVGAGI (reference sequence). Written as DNA, the CDR3 is TGTGCCAGCAGTTGGGGACAGTTCTCCTACGAGCAGTACTTC. It encodes CASSWGQFSYEQYF.

This clonotype was counted between two and nine times. The V gene is TRBV24-1, the J gene TRBJ2-1; the match to TRBD1 covers 7 bases. V lost 2 bases, J lost 0 bases, and 9 bases stayed unmatched. The CDR3 spans 18 residues. Per the germline V gene, CDR1 is KGHDR and CDR2 is SFDVKD. The CDR3 reads CATSDSLGTANSYNEQFF. In nucleotides, the CDR3 is TGTGCCACCAGTGATTCCCTTGGGACAGCGAACTCCTACAATGAGCAGTTCTTC.

In this sample, this clonotype turned up a few times. The rearrangement uses TRBV27 and TRBJ2-1; 7 bases fit TRBD1. Trimming cost V 6 bases and J 5 bases; bases outside gene matches: 7. CDR1 and CDR2 (germline): MNHEY, SMNVEV (reference sequence). There are 14 residues in the CDR3. The CDR3 DNA follows: TGTGCCAGCAGAAGGACAGGCAAAAACAATGAGCAGTTCTTC. This sequence encodes CASRRTGKNNEQFF.

J is TRBJ2-6 and V is TRBV10-3, with 10 bases fitting TRBD2. The CDR3 runs to 19 residues. The germline V gene encodes CDR1 ENHRY and CDR2 SYGVKD. The V gene end was trimmed by 5 bases and the J gene end by 2 bases; junction bases not matched to a gene: 12. The CDR3 reads CAISSQLAGTNTGANVLTF. CDR3 coding DNA: TGTGCCATCAGTTCACAACTAGCGGGGACAAATACTGGGGCCAACGTCCTGACTTTC.

The chain recombines TRBV9 with TRBJ2-7; 9 bases fit TRBD1. Germline V gene data show CDR1 as SGDLS and CDR2 as YYNGEE. The CDR3 sequence is 15 residues long. Unmatched junction bases numbered 2, after V lost 0 bases and J lost 1 base. The CDR3 loop reads CASSVGGTGSYEQYF. CDR3 bases: TGTGCCAGCAGCGTAGGCGGGACAGGGTCCTACGAGCAGTACTTC.

In DNA form, the CDR3 reads TGCAGTGCTAGAGTGAGTAGCGCACTCTACGAGCAGTACTTC. Translating gives CSARVSSALYEQYF. J is TRBJ2-7 and V is TRBV20-1; D may be TRBD2 (5 bases). CDR3 length: 14 amino acids. Germline lookup yields CDR1 DFQATT and CDR2 SNEGSKA (reference sequence). The V end was cut by 1 base, the J end by 3 bases, with 13 bases between.

V is TRBV20-1 and J is TRBJ2-3, with 9 bases matching TRBD1. CDR3 length: 12 amino acids. Germline V CDR1 and CDR2: DFQATT, SNEGSKA (reference sequence). Losses at the gene ends were 6 bases for V and 11 bases for J; bases not matched to a gene: 9. This CDR3 reads CSAGTGPNEQYF. The DNA for the CDR3 is TGCAGTGCCGGGACAGGGCCTAATGAGCAGTATTTT.

The chain carries TRBV20-1 and TRBJ2-1, with 10 bases that match TRBD2. The J segment lost 2 bases and the V segment lost 0 bases, leaving 10 bases of the junction unmatched. Germline-derived CDR1 and CDR2 are DFQATT and SNEGSKA (reference sequence). The CDR3 covers 18 residues. The CDR3 region is CSARDISSGRMPYNEQFF. CDR3 bases: TGCAGTGCTAGAGATATCTCTAGCGGGAGAATGCCCTACAATGAGCAGTTCTTC.

The V and J genes are TRBV29-1 and TRBJ1-2, with D possibly TRBD1 on 5 matching bases. The V end was cut by 5 bases, the J end by 3 bases, with 16 bases between. CDR1 is SQVTM, CDR2 ANQGSEA, per germline. The CDR3 loop spans 14 amino acids. Here the CDR3 reads CSVIPGSAYYGYTF. Here the CDR3 DNA reads TGCAGCGTTATCCCAGGGTCTGCGTACTATGGCTACACCTTC.

The V and J genes are TRBV5-4 and TRBJ2-7, with D perhaps TRBD1 (5 bases). CDR3 size: 13 residues. Germline V gives CDR1 SGHNT, CDR2 YYREEE (reference sequence). Trimming shortened V by 4 bases and J by 7 bases, and 15 bases separated the two germline ends. The DNA of the CDR3 is TGTGCCAGCAGCCAAAACAGGTACAATGAGCAGTACTTC. This encodes CASSQNRYNEQYF. Based on the CDR3 plus reference TRBV5-4 and TRBJ2-7, the full variable domain is ETGVTQSPTHLIKTRGQQVTLRCSSQSGHNTVSWYQQALGQGPQFIFQYYREEENGRGNFPPRFSGLQFPNYSSELNVNALELDDSALYLCASSQNRYNEQYFGPGTRLTVT.

The chain recombines TRBV21-1 with TRBJ1-5; the D segment call TRBD1 is taken from the table without a DNA check. TRBV21-1 is a known pseudogene. This CDR3 comprises 11 residues. The CDR3, as DNA: TGTGCCACCCAGGGGAATCAGCCCCAGCATTTT. Translating gives CATQGNQPQHF.

The chain carries TRBV7-2 and TRBJ1-2, with D uncertain. This CDR3 spans 12 amino acids. CDR1 is SGHTA and CDR2 is FQGNSA in the germline V gene. V lost 0 bases, J lost 8 bases, and 7 bases lay in between. The CDR3 DNA follows: TGTGCCAGCAGCTTAGCGCTAACGGGCTACACCTTC. This translates into CASSLALTGYTF.

The chain uses TRBV9 and TRBJ2-1; D gene unclear. Germline V gene lookup returns CDR1 SGDLS and CDR2 YYNGEE. V was trimmed by 0 bases and J by 7 bases, leaving 8 bases between them. The CDR3 totals 13 residues. This CDR3 is CASSVGGLNEQFF. The CDR3 DNA reads as TGTGCCAGCAGCGTAGGAGGCCTTAATGAGCAGTTCTTC.

The rearrangement links TRBV14 to TRBJ2-3; 10 bases map to TRBD2. V trimming: 3 bases; J trimming: 5 bases; junction bases outside the gene matches: 8. The CDR3 is 16 residues long. Germline values: CDR1 SGHDN, CDR2 FVKESK. CDR3 coding DNA: TGTGCCAGCAGCCACGGTACGGGACTAGCGATAGATACGCAGTATTTT. Translated: CASSHGTGLAIDTQYF.